The clone carrying this T cell receptor beta chain has a count of ten or more. Antigen specificity is unknown. Patients were all untreated before their thyroid surgery. This record belongs to a study of metastatic and nonmetastatic thyroid tumors. Overall study context: The comparison covered peripheral blood and tumor or nodule tissue in malignant and benign thyroid patients. Study-level findings and limits: Compared with benign nodules, malignant thyroid tumors were reported to have significantly higher TCR beta diversity in both blood and tumor.

V dropped 1 base and J dropped 4 bases, with 7 bases sitting between them. Germline-derived CDR1 and CDR2 are MGHRA and YSYEKL. CDR3 size: 13 residues. In the study's own analysis: What underpinned the distant-metastasis classifier for papillary thyroid cancer was the set of CDR3 differences across clinicopathological groups. TCRdb reanalyzed the PCR reads with MiXCR. None of the V and J calls come from the authors' own analysis; TCRdb made them. The sample includes around 26,000 clones, approximately 20% of them seen just once. The sample taken for sequencing was blood. The V gene is TRBV4-1, the J gene TRBJ2-5, with D hard to call. The TCR was taken from a male donor with papillary thyroid cancer or a benign thyroid nodule (not recorded which). Some clones in this sample may be carry-over from other donors' samples. CDR3 bases: TGCGCCAGCAGCCAAGCAATAGTAGAGACCCAGTACTTC. Translated, it gives CASSQAIVETQYF.